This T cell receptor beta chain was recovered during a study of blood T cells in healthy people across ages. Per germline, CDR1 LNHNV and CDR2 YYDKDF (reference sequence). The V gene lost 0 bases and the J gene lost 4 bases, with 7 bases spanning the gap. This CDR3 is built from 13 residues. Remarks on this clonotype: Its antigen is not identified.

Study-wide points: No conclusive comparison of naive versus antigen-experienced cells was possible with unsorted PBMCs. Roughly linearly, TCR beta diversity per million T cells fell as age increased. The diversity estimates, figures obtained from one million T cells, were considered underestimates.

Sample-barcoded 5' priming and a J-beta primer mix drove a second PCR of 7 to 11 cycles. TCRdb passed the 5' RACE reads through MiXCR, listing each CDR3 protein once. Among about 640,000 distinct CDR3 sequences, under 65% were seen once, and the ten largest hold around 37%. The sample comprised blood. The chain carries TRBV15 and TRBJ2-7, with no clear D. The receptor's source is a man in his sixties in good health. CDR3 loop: CATSRDTEYEQYF. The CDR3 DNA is TGTGCCACCAGCAGAGATACAGAATACGAGCAGTACTTC.